This T cell receptor (beta chain) was sequenced in a study of cytomegalovirus exposure and HLA in healthy donors. The PCR used 60 Vbeta and 13 Jbeta primers. Using immunoSEQ multiplex PCR, the repertoire was profiled, and TCRdb retains in-frame clones only, with some absent. The sample holds around 120,000 clones, 70% to 75% seen once. The CDR3 consists of 17 residues. CDR1 SGDLS and CDR2 YYNGEE come from the germline V gene. Trimming removed 0 bases from V and 0 bases from J; junction bases left unmatched: 3. Each donor was healthy, and each was a bone marrow donor. The sequencing input was PBMCs. The sequence was obtained from a young woman in good health and CMV-seronegative. The chain joins TRBV9 to TRBJ2-1, with 10 bases that match TRBD2. The CDR3 loop is CASSVEIAGGSYNEQFF. The CDR3 DNA reads TGTGCCAGCAGCGTAGAGATAGCGGGGGGCTCCTACAATGAGCAGTTCTTC. Based on the CDR3 plus reference TRBV9 and TRBJ2-1, the full variable domain is DSGVTQTPKHLITATGQRVTLRCSPRSGDLSVYWYQQSLDQGLQFLIQYYNGEERAKGNILERFSAQQFPDLHSELNLSSLELGDSALYFCASSVEIAGGSYNEQFFGPGTRLTVL.